In its sample, the clone carrying this T cell receptor (beta chain) was seen a few times. The data originate from a study of human T cells and chemical hapten exposure. Turning to the study itself: Reading of the patch tests, which applied 0.01% DPC to the upper back, occurred at 6 days.

One entry per CDR3 protein results from TCRdb running MiXCR on the RACE reads. The data show about 380,000 distinct CDR3 sequences, around 6% seen once. Time point in this sample: patch test 2, 6 weeks after DPC sensitization. Treatment specified: therapeutic diphenylcyclopropenone sensitization with weekly scalp DPC. Germline assignment: CDR1 KGHSH and CDR2 LQKENI. Trimming stripped 3 bases from V and 6 bases from J, with 12 bases between. The CDR3 runs 15 residues. This specimen was whole blood, taken in connection with sensitization to the hapten diphenylcyclopropenone (DPC). The V call is TRBV18, the J call TRBJ1-6; D perhaps matches TRBD1 (5 bases). This clonotype originated in a young woman with alopecia areata. Some clones in this sample may be carry-over from other donors' samples. CDR3 in amino acids: CASSPSGTANSPLHF. In DNA, the CDR3 is TGTGCCAGCTCACCGTCCGGGACGGCTAATTCACCCCTCCACTTT.